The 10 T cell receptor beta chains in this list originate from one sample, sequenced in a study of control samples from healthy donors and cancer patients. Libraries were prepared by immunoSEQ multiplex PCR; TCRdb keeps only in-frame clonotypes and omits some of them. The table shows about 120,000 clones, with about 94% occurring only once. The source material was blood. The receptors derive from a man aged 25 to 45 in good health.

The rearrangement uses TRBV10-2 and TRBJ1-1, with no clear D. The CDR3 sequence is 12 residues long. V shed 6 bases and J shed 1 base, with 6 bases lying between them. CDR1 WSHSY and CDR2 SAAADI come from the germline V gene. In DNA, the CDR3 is TGCGCCAGCAGCAGGCGGAACACTGAAGCTTTCTTT. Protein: CASSRRNTEAFF.

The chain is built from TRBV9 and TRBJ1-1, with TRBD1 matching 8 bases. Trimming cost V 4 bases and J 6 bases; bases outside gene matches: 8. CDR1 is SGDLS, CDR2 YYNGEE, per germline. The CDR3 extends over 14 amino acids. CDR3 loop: CASSFGQGSPEAFF. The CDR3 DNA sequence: TGTGCCAGCAGCTTCGGACAGGGCTCCCCTGAAGCTTTCTTT.

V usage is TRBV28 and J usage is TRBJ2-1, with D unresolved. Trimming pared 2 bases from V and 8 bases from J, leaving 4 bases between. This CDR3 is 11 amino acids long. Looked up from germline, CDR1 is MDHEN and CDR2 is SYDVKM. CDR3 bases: TGTGCCAGCAGTTTAATAGATGAGCAGTTCTTC. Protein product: CASSLIDEQFF.

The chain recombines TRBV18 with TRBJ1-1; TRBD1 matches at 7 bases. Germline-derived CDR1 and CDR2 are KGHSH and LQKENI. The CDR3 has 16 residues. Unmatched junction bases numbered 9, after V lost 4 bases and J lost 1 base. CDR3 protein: CASSRDRGQRNTEAFF. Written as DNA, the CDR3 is TGTGCCAGCTCACGCGATCGGGGACAGCGGAACACTGAAGCTTTCTTT.

CDR3 residues: CASSLSGGANYGYTF. The CDR3, as DNA: TGCGCCAGCAGCTTATCAGGGGGCGCGAACTATGGCTACACCTTC. The V call is TRBV5-1, the J call TRBJ1-2; 8 bases line up with TRBD1. The length of the CDR3 is 15 residues. V was clipped by 2 bases and J by 2 bases; unmatched bases: 5. The germline gives CDR1 SGHRS, CDR2 YFSETQ.

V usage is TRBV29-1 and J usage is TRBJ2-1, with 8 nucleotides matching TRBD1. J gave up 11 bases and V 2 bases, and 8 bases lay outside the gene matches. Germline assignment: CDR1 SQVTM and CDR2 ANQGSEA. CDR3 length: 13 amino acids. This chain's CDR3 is CSVERQGAFQQFF. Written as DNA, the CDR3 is TGCAGCGTTGAACGGCAGGGGGCTTTTCAGCAGTTCTTC.

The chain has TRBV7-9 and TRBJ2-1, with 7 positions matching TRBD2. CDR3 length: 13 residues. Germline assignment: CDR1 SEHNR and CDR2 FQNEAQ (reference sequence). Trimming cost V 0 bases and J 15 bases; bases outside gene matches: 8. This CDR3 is CASSLAGTTFPFF. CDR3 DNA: TGTGCCAGCAGCTTAGCCGGGACTACCTTCCCGTTCTTC.

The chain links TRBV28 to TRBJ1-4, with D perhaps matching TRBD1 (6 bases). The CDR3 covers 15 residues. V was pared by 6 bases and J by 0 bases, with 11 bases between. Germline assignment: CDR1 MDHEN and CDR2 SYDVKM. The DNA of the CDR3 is TGTGCCAGCAGAATGGGGACACCAACTAATGAAAAACTGTTTTTT. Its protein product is CASRMGTPTNEKLFF. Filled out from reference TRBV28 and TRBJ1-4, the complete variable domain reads DVKVTQSSRYLVKRTGEKVFLECVQDMDHENMFWYRQDPGLGLRLIYFSYDVKMKEKGDIPEGYSVSREKKERFSLILESASTNQTSMYLCASRMGTPTNEKLFFGSGTQLSVL.

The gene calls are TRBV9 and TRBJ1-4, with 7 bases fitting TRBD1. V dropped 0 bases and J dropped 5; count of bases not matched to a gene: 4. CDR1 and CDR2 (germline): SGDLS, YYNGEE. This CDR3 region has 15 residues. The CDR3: CASSVAQGVNEKLFF. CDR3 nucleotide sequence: TGTGCCAGCAGCGTAGCCCAGGGGGTGAATGAAAAACTGTTTTTT.

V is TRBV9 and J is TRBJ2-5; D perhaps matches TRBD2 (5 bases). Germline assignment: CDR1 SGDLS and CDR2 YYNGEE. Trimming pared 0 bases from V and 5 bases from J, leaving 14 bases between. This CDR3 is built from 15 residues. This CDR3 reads CASSVGGGQRETQYF. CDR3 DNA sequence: TGTGCCAGCAGCGTAGGCGGCGGGCAAAGGGAGACCCAGTACTTC. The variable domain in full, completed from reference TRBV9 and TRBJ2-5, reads DSGVTQTPKHLITATGQRVTLRCSPRSGDLSVYWYQQSLDQGLQFLIQYYNGEERAKGNILERFSAQQFPDLHSELNLSSLELGDSALYFCASSVGGGQRETQYFGPGTRLLVL.